A selection of T cell receptor beta chains follows, all from one sample in a study of T cells in tuberculosis. Sequenced by immunoSEQ multiplex PCR; TCRdb stores in-frame clones only, minus some. The data contain 30,000 to 40,000 clones, 97% of them singletons. What was sequenced was PBMCs. Every receptor here comes from a donor aged 10-29 years with latent tuberculosis or without tuberculosis infection. The CDR3 runs from the conserved cysteine through the conserved F or W. The D gene is left open where the match is weak. Clone size is stated in some rows and not others, as once, few, many or a class when expanded.

TRBJ2-1	16	NA	NA	TRBV15	CATSRTTGRPENEQFF	TGTGCCACCAGCAGGACTACAGGGCGCCCTGAGAATGAGCAGTTCTTC
TRBJ2-2	18	NA	NA	TRBV21-1	CASSKCGTFVSNTGELFF	TGTGCCAGCAGCAAATGTGGGACTTTTGTCTCGAACACCGGGGAGCTGTTTTTT
TRBJ2-1	14	TRBD1	NA	TRBV11-3	CASSAGTGMDEQFF	TGTGCCAGCAGCGCCGGGACAGGGATGGATGAGCAGTTCTTC
TRBJ2-7	16	TRBD1	NA	TRBV5-6	CASSLPGQESSYEQYF	TGTGCCAGCAGTCTCCCGGGACAGGAGTCCTCCTACGAGCAGTACTTC
TRBJ1-5	14	NA	NA	TRBV2	CASSDEGVNQPQHF	TGTGCCAGCAGTGATGAGGGAGTCAATCAGCCCCAGCATTTT
TRBJ2-5	14	NA	NA	TRBV4-1	CASSQRGGQETQYF	TGCGCCAGCAGCCAGAGGGGGGGCCAGGAGACCCAGTACTTC
TRBJ1-2	13	TRBD1	NA	TRBV30	CAWTGGVGYGYTF	TGTGCCTGGACAGGGGGTGTCGGCTATGGCTACACCTTC
TRBJ1-2	15	TRBD1	NA	TRBV19	CASSMPGTANYGYTF	TGTGCCAGTAGTATGCCCGGGACAGCTAACTATGGCTACACCTTC
TRBJ2-7	13	TRBD2	NA	TRBV6-7	CASSFMLAGGLYF	TGTGCCAGCAGTTTCATGTTAGCGGGAGGACTATACTTC
TRBJ2-3	13	NA	NA	TRBV29-1	CSASTNRVDTQYF	TGCAGCGCATCAACCAACAGGGTTGATACGCAGTATTTT
TRBJ2-1	15	NA	NA	TRBV11-3	CASSRGGGPRNEQFF	TGTGCCAGCAGCCGTGGCGGAGGCCCCAGAAATGAGCAGTTCTTC
TRBJ1-5	17	TRBD1	NA	TRBV18	CASSPPGTGGANQPQHF	TGTGCCAGCTCACCACCTGGGACAGGGGGCGCGAACCAGCCCCAGCATTTT
TRBJ2-7	15	NA	NA	TRBV5-1	CASSFGHGISYEQYF	TGCGCCAGCAGCTTCGGACATGGGATCTCCTACGAGCAGTACTTC
TRBJ1-4	15	TRBD1	once	TRBV5-1	CASSSAGTANEKLFF	TGCGCCAGCAGCTCGGCCGGGACAGCAAATGAAAAACTGTTTTTT
TRBJ2-3	17	TRBD2	NA	TRBV30	CAWSIRGGRKATDTQYF	TGTGCCTGGAGTATTCGGGGGGGCAGGAAGGCCACAGATACGCAGTATTTT
TRBJ1-1	14	NA	NA	TRBV5-4	CASSLEQRNTEAFF	TGTGCCAGTAGCTTGGAACAGAGGAACACTGAAGCTTTCTTT